Sequencing of this TCR beta chain was carried out in a study of control samples from healthy donors and cancer patients. Losses at the gene ends were 0 bases for V and 5 bases for J; bases not matched to a gene: 7. Germline values: CDR1 SGHRS, CDR2 YFSETQ. The length of the CDR3 is 16 residues. Produced via immunoSEQ multiplex PCR; TCRdb's table is partial and in-frame only. Found here are approximately 230,000 clones, roughly 87% of them singletons; the top ten hold about an eighth. This chain joins TRBV5-1 and TRBJ2-3; 9 bases agree with TRBD2. Sequenced material: PBMCs. This receptor was identified in a woman aged 60-70 years with lung cancer. CDR3: CASSLVSSGAGDTQYF. The CDR3, as DNA: TGCGCCAGCAGCTTGGTTTCTAGCGGGGCGGGAGATACGCAGTATTTT.